Included here is one T cell receptor beta chain sequence, with context. Sequencing was performed with immunoSEQ multiplex PCR; in TCRdb, only in-frame clones are kept and a portion is missing. In the table there are 300,000 to 400,000 clones, about 90% of which are singletons. This record belongs to a study of blood T cell repertoires in COVID-19. Across the whole study: Sites across the United States, Italy and Spain contributed samples from acute and convalescent COVID-19.

Per the germline V gene, CDR1 is MNHEY and CDR2 is SMNVEV (reference sequence). The V gene lost 2 bases and the J gene lost 4 bases, with 8 bases spanning the gap. The CDR3 runs 13 residues. J is TRBJ1-1 and V is TRBV27; unclear D gene. Source material: peripheral blood. The TCR was taken from a woman younger than 30 who had recovered from COVID-19. The CDR3 DNA follows: TGTGCCAGCAGTTTAGAGGGAGGCACTGAAGCTTTCTTT. Translating gives CASSLEGGTEAFF.